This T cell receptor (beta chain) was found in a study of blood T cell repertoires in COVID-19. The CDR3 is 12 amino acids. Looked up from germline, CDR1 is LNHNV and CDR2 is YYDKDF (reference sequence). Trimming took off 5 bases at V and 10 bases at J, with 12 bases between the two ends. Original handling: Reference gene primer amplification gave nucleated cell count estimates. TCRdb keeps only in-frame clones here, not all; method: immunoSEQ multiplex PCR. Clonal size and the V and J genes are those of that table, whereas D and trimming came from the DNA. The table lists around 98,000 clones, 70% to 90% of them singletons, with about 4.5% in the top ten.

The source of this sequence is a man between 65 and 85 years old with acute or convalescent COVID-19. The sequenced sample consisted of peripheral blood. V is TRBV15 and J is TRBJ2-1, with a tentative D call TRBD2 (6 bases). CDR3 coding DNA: TGTGCCACCAGCTCCCGACTAGAGGAGCAGTTCTTC. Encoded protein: CATSSRLEEQFF.